This entry concerns a single TCR beta chain. Cohort allocation depended upon clinical history that participants reported. Participants in the exposed group had met a COVID-19 case in the 2 weeks before joining the study. This entry comes from a study of blood T cell repertoires in COVID-19. Overall study: T cells, B-cell-depleted T cells, or PBMCs provided the cDNA or gDNA that served as material.

V gave up 0 bases and J gave up 4 bases, with 13 bases separating them. Germline V gene lookup returns CDR1 SGDLS and CDR2 YYNGEE. The CDR3 is 15 residues long. Per the study methods: The assay estimated nucleated cells by amplifying reference gene primers. Data came from immunoSEQ multiplex PCR; TCRdb stores just in-frame clones and leaves some out. D and trimming were read from the DNA, whereas the V and J calls and clone size are those reported in that table. The data show about 220,000 clones, roughly four fifths seen once. The V and J genes are TRBV9 and TRBJ1-1; unclear D gene. This receptor was identified in a woman aged 50 to 60 who had been exposed to COVID-19. Sequencing input: PBMCs or T cells enriched from blood (not recorded which). CDR3 sequence: CASSVGPGRVTEAFF. CDR3 DNA sequence: TGTGCCAGCAGCGTAGGGCCGGGGAGGGTCACTGAAGCTTTCTTT.